The clone carrying this TCR beta chain appeared a few times. One end of the junction fails to match germline, which may point to a read error. These data belong to a study of tumor-infiltrating lymphocytes in oesophageal squamous cell carcinoma. The CDR3 is 16 amino acids. Each CDR3 protein gets one entry after TCRdb re-called the PCR reads with MiXCR. The sample contains roughly 11,000 distinct CDR3 sequences, less than 65% of which appear only once. The rearrangement links TRBV23-1 to TRBJ2-5, with D possibly matching TRBD1 (6 bases). TRBV23-1 is an open reading frame, and its role is uncertain. The sequenced material came from esophageal tumor tissue. This TCR came from a male donor with esophageal squamous cell carcinoma. The CDR3 DNA follows: TGCGCCAGCAGACCCTTCCCAGACAGGCTGACCGGGGAGCTGTATTTT. This sequence encodes CASRPFPDRLTGELYF.